This entry features one T cell receptor beta chain sequence. The antigen is undetermined. This sample was included in a study of Ad26.COV2.S vaccination and SARS-CoV-2 variants. Treatment specified: roughly 20 received Ad26.COV2.S at low or high dose, single or two shots; about 5 received placebo; per-sample allocation not given. After the first vaccine or placebo injection, samples were drawn on day 63. In Boston, the donor was an adult between 18-55 years of age. Study-wide points: Substantial breadth was reported for post-vaccination spike-specific CD8+ and CD4+ T cells. Vaccine and placebo groups showed comparable non-spike TCR breadth. Higher spike-specific TCR breadth was found in vaccine recipients than in placebo recipients.

Sequenced by immunoSEQ multiplex PCR; TCRdb stores in-frame clones only, minus some. The table shows about 320,000 clones, with 85% occurring only once. The origin of this receptor is a person between 18 and 59 years old who received the Ad26.COV2.S COVID-19 vaccine or a placebo. The sequencing used peripheral blood, collected in a trial of Ad26.COV2.S vaccine versus placebo.

The CDR3 DNA is TGTGCCGGGACAGGGGTCCAACATAACTATGGCTACACCTTC. It encodes CAGTGVQHNYGYTF. The J gene is TRBJ1-2, the V gene TRBV30, with TRBD1 matching over 10 bases. Germline CDR1 and CDR2: GTSNPN and SVGIG (reference sequence). The ends lost 8 bases at V and 1 base at J; junction bases unmatched: 7. The CDR3 is made up of 14 amino acids. Looking up the rest from reference TRBV30 and TRBJ1-2 gives the full variable domain: SQTIHQWPATLVQPVGSPLSLECTVEGTSNPNLYWYRQAAGRGLQLLFYSVGIGQISSEVPQNLSASRPQDRQFILSSKKLLLSDSGFYLCAGTGVQHNYGYTFGSGTRLTVV.